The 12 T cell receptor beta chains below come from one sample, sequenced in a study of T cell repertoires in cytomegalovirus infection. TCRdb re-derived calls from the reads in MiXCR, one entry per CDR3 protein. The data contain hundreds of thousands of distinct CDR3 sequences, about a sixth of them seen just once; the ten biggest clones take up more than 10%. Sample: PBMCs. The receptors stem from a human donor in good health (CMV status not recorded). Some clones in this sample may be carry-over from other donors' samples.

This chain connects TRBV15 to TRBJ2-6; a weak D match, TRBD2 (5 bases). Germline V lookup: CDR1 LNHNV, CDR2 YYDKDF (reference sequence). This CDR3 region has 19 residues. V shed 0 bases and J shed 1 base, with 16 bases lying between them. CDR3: CATSRDEYIRGSGANVLTF. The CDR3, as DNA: TGTGCCACCAGCAGAGATGAATATATCCGGGGTTCTGGGGCCAACGTCCTGACTTTC.

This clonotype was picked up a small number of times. CDR3 sequence (DNA): TGTGCCAGCAGCCCCTCCGACGGGCCGGAAGGTGAAGCTTTCTTT. Translated: CASSPSDGPEGEAFF. The chain recombines TRBV6-2 or TRBV6-3 with TRBJ1-1; D remains unclear. Germline assignment: CDR1 MNHEY and CDR2 SVGEGT. Trimming cost V 6 bases and J 7 bases, with 21 bases left between them. The CDR3 length is 15 residues.

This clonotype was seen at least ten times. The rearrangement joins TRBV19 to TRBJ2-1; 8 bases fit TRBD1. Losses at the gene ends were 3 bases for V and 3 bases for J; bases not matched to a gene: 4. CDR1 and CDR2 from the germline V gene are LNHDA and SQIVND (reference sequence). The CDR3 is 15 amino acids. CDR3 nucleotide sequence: TGTGCCAGTAGTATTATAACAGGGGGCTACAATGAGCAGTTCTTC. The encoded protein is CASSIITGGYNEQFF.

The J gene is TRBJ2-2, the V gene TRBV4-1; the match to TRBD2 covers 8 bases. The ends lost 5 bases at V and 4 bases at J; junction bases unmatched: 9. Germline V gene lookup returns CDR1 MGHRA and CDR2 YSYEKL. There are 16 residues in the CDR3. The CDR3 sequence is CASSTRRLAGTGELFF. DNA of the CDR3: TGCGCCAGCAGCACTCGGAGGCTAGCGGGCACCGGGGAGCTGTTTTTT.

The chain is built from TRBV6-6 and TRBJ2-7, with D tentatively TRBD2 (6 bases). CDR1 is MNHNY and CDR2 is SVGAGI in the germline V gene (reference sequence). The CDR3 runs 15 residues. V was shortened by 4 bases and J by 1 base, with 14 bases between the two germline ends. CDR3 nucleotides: TGTGCCAGCAGTTCAGGGAGGTATGGGTCCTACGAGCAGTACTTC. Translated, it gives CASSSGRYGSYEQYF.

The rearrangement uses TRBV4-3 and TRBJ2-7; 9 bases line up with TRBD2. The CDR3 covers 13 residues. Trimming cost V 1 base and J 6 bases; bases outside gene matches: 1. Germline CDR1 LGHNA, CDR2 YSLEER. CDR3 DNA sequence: TGCGCCAGCAGCCAAGGACTAGCGGCCGAGCAGTACTTC. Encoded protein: CASSQGLAAEQYF.

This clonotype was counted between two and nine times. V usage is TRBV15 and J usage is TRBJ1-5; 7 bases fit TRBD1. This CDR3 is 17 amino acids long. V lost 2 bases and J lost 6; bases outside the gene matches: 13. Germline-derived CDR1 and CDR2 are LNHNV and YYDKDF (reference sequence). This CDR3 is CATSRSIPDREIQPQHF. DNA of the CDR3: TGTGCCACCAGCAGATCGATACCAGACAGGGAGATTCAGCCCCAGCATTTT.

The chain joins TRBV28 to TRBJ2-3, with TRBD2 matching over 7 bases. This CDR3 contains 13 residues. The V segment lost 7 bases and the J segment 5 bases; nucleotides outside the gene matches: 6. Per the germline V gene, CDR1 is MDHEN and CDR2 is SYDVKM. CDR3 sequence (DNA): TGTGCCAGCAACAAGCGGGGTCTAGATACGCAGTATTTT. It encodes CASNKRGLDTQYF.

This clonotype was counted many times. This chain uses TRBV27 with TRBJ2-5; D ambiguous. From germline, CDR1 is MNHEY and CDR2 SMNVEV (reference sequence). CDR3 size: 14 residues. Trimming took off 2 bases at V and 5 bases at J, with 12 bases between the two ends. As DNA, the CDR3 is TGTGCCAGCAGTTTAATGGGCTCTTCCGAGACCCAGTACTTC. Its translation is CASSLMGSSETQYF.

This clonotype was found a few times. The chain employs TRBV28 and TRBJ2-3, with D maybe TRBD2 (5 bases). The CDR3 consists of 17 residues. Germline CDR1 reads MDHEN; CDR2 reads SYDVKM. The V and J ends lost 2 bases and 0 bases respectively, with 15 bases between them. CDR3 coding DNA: TGTGCCAGCAGTTTAACTAGATTTCAGATAAGCACAGATACGCAGTATTTT. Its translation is CASSLTRFQISTDTQYF.

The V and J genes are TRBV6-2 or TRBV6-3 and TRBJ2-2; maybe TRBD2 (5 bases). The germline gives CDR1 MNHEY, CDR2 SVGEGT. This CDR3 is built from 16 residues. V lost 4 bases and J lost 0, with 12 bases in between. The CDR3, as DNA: TGTGCCAGCAGTTGGAGGTTGGGGTCGAACACCGGGGAGCTGTTTTTT. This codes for CASSWRLGSNTGELFF.

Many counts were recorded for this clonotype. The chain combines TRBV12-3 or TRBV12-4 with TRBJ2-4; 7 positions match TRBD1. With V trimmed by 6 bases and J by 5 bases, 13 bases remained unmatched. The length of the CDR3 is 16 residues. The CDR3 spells CASSSSMTGNQNIQYF. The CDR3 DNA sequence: TGTGCCAGCAGCTCCTCGATGACAGGGAACCAAAACATTCAGTACTTC.